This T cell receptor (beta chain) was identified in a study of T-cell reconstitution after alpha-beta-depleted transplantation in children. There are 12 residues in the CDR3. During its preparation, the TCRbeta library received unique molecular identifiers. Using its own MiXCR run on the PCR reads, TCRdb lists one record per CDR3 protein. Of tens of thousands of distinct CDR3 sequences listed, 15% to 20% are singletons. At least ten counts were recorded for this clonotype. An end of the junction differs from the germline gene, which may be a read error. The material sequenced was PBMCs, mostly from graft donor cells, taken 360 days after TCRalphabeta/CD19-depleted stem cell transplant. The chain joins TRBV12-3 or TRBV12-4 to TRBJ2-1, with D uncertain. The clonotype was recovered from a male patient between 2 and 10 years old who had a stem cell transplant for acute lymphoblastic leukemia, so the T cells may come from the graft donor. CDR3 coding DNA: TGTGCCAGCAGTTTTCGTTACAGTGAGCAGTTCTTC. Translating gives CASSFRYSEQFF.